This is a list of T cell receptor beta chains from one sample in a study of Graves' ophthalmopathy and Graves' hyperthyroidism. A single record per CDR3 protein comes from TCRdb applying MiXCR to the multiplex PCR reads. The sample includes about 400,000 distinct CDR3 sequences, roughly 21% of them seen just once. The material sequenced was peripheral blood. The receptors stem from a woman aged 18-30 years with stable Graves' hyperthyroidism. Each CDR3 is given with its conserved first and last residue. The order of the fields is clone size, D gene, V gene, J gene, CDR3 protein, CDR3 DNA. D genes are given only for firm matches. Clone size is shown for a subset of rows, as once, few, many or a class of expanded clone.

abundance: NA; d_gene: NA; v_gene: TRBV5-5; j_gene: TRBJ1-2; CDR3aa: CASRTPEGFYGYTF; CDR3nt: TGTGCCAGCAGAACACCCGAGGGCTTCTATGGCTACACCTTC
abundance: NA; d_gene: NA; v_gene: TRBV5-4; j_gene: TRBJ2-5; CDR3aa: CASSSPGDAYQETQYF; CDR3nt: TGTGCCAGCAGCTCTCCAGGGGACGCGTACCAAGAGACCCAGTACTTC
abundance: many; d_gene: NA; v_gene: TRBV5-1; j_gene: TRBJ1-1; CDR3aa: CASSLDAGDGTEAFF; CDR3nt: TGCGCCAGCAGCTTGGATGCGGGGGACGGGACTGAAGCTTTCTTT
abundance: few; d_gene: NA; v_gene: TRBV9; j_gene: TRBJ1-1; CDR3aa: CASSPRGGMNTEAFF; CDR3nt: TGTGCCAGCAGCCCAAGAGGGGGAATGAACACTGAAGCTTTCTTT
abundance: NA; d_gene: NA; v_gene: TRBV12-3/TRBV12-4; j_gene: TRBJ1-5; CDR3aa: CASSRGQNYNQPQHF; CDR3nt: TGTGCCAGCAGTCGTGGACAGAACTACAATCAGCCCCAGCATTTT
abundance: few; d_gene: TRBD1; v_gene: TRBV20-1; j_gene: TRBJ2-2; CDR3aa: CSVRARDRGVSGELFF; CDR3nt: TGCAGTGTTAGGGCCCGCGACAGGGGAGTATCCGGGGAGCTGTTTTTT
abundance: many; d_gene: NA; v_gene: TRBV19; j_gene: TRBJ1-5; CDR3aa: CASTNGAGSSQPQHF; CDR3nt: TGTGCCAGTACCAATGGGGCAGGATCAAGTCAGCCCCAGCATTTT
abundance: NA; d_gene: NA; v_gene: TRBV5-1; j_gene: TRBJ1-2; CDR3aa: CASSPRGEYGYTF; CDR3nt: TGCGCCAGCAGCCCCCGGGGGGAGTATGGCTACACCTTC
abundance: once; d_gene: TRBD2; v_gene: TRBV11-2; j_gene: TRBJ2-7; CDR3aa: CASSLGSGLARQYF; CDR3nt: TGTGCCAGCAGCTTAGGTTCCGGACTAGCGAGACAGTACTTC
abundance: many; d_gene: NA; v_gene: TRBV6-5; j_gene: TRBJ2-5; CDR3aa: CASSYSPEGGETQYF; CDR3nt: TGTGCCAGCAGTTACTCCCCGGAGGGCGGGGAGACCCAGTACTTC
abundance: NA; d_gene: TRBD2; v_gene: TRBV6-1; j_gene: TRBJ2-7; CDR3aa: CASSEGLAADEQYF; CDR3nt: TGTGCCAGTTCCGAGGGACTAGCCGCCGACGAGCAGTACTTC
abundance: NA; d_gene: TRBD1; v_gene: TRBV7-9; j_gene: TRBJ2-7; CDR3aa: CASSLGLWDRGGEQYF; CDR3nt: TGTGCCAGCAGCTTAGGCCTTTGGGACAGGGGAGGGGAGCAGTACTTC
abundance: many; d_gene: TRBD2; v_gene: TRBV20-1; j_gene: TRBJ2-3; CDR3aa: CSASFSGRNTQYF; CDR3nt: TGCAGTGCTAGTTTTAGCGGGAGGAATACGCAGTATTTT
abundance: many; d_gene: NA; v_gene: TRBV6-2/TRBV6-3; j_gene: TRBJ1-1; CDR3aa: CASSPPTVNTEAFF; CDR3nt: TGTGCCAGCAGTCCCCCGACAGTGAACACTGAAGCTTTCTTT
abundance: NA; d_gene: NA; v_gene: TRBV20-1; j_gene: TRBJ1-6; CDR3aa: CSARAGDDWTYNSPLHF; CDR3nt: TGCAGTGCTAGAGCCGGCGACGATTGGACCTATAATTCACCCCTCCACTTT
abundance: few; d_gene: NA; v_gene: TRBV12-3/TRBV12-4; j_gene: TRBJ1-6; CDR3aa: CASNQGRNSPLHF; CDR3nt: TGTGCCAGCAACCAGGGGAGGAATTCACCCCTCCACTTT
abundance: many; d_gene: NA; v_gene: TRBV27; j_gene: TRBJ2-7; CDR3aa: CASSLSDSLYEQYF; CDR3nt: TGTGCCAGCAGTCTTTCCGACAGTCTCTACGAGCAGTACTTC
abundance: many; d_gene: TRBD1; v_gene: TRBV19; j_gene: TRBJ1-1; CDR3aa: CASSRNRGPNTEAFF; CDR3nt: TGTGCCAGTAGTAGAAACAGGGGCCCGAACACTGAAGCTTTCTTT
abundance: many; d_gene: TRBD1; v_gene: TRBV5-1; j_gene: TRBJ1-1; CDR3aa: CASSLLRPGQGHTEAFF; CDR3nt: TGCGCCAGCAGCTTGTTACGCCCGGGACAGGGTCACACTGAAGCTTTCTTT
abundance: NA; d_gene: TRBD2; v_gene: TRBV6-1; j_gene: TRBJ2-2; CDR3aa: CASTGTSGSPGELFF; CDR3nt: TGTGCCAGCACCGGGACTAGCGGGAGCCCAGGGGAGCTGTTTTTT
abundance: many; d_gene: NA; v_gene: TRBV7-2; j_gene: TRBJ1-1; CDR3aa: CASSFLRDPRVMNTEAFF; CDR3nt: TGTGCCAGCAGCTTCCTCCGGGACCCTAGGGTCATGAACACTGAAGCTTTCTTT
abundance: many; d_gene: TRBD1; v_gene: TRBV7-9; j_gene: TRBJ2-5; CDR3aa: CASSPLDQGAGETQYF; CDR3nt: TGTGCCAGCAGCCCTTTAGACCAGGGGGCTGGAGAGACCCAGTACTTC
abundance: many; d_gene: TRBD1; v_gene: TRBV6-4; j_gene: TRBJ1-5; CDR3aa: CASVRGTGSPYSNQPQHF; CDR3nt: TGTGCCAGCGTCCGCGGGACAGGGTCCCCATATAGCAATCAGCCCCAGCATTTT
abundance: NA; d_gene: TRBD2; v_gene: TRBV30; j_gene: TRBJ2-5; CDR3aa: CAWGGGTSGETQYF; CDR3nt: TGTGCCTGGGGGGGAGGGACTTCAGGGGAGACCCAGTACTTC
abundance: many; d_gene: NA; v_gene: TRBV19; j_gene: TRBJ1-6; CDR3aa: CASSISGSPLHF; CDR3nt: TGTGCCAGTAGTATTTCGGGCTCACCCCTCCACTTT
abundance: many; d_gene: NA; v_gene: TRBV7-9; j_gene: TRBJ2-7; CDR3aa: CASSPPRVNYEQYF; CDR3nt: TGTGCCAGCAGCCCACCGCGGGTGAACTACGAGCAGTACTTC
abundance: many; d_gene: TRBD1; v_gene: TRBV11-2; j_gene: TRBJ1-6; CDR3aa: CASSQGTGLWNSPLHF; CDR3nt: TGTGCCAGCAGCCAAGGGACAGGGCTTTGGAATTCACCCCTCCACTTT
abundance: NA; d_gene: NA; v_gene: TRBV4-1; j_gene: TRBJ1-5; CDR3aa: CASCQAGLGNQPQHF; CDR3nt: TGCGCCAGCTGCCAGGCGGGGTTGGGCAATCAGCCCCAGCATTTT
abundance: NA; d_gene: NA; v_gene: TRBV4-2; j_gene: TRBJ1-2; CDR3aa: CASSLKPGHDIYGYTF; CDR3nt: TGTGCCAGCAGCCTAAAACCGGGACACGACATCTATGGCTACACCTTC
abundance: many; d_gene: NA; v_gene: TRBV14; j_gene: TRBJ1-1; CDR3aa: CASSRWVGQTNTEAFF; CDR3nt: TGTGCCAGCAGCCGATGGGTCGGACAGACCAACACTGAAGCTTTCTTT
abundance: many; d_gene: TRBD1; v_gene: TRBV28; j_gene: TRBJ1-5; CDR3aa: CASSRQGPSNQPQHF; CDR3nt: TGTGCCAGCAGTAGACAGGGGCCTAGCAATCAGCCCCAGCATTTT
abundance: many; d_gene: TRBD1; v_gene: TRBV15; j_gene: TRBJ2-7; CDR3aa: CATSRDRTYEQYF; CDR3nt: TGTGCCACCAGCCGGGACAGAACCTACGAGCAGTACTTC
abundance: many; d_gene: TRBD1; v_gene: TRBV7-8; j_gene: TRBJ2-7; CDR3aa: CASSVLTTGAYEQYF; CDR3nt: TGTGCCAGCAGCGTCCTCACAACAGGGGCGTACGAGCAGTACTTC
abundance: many; d_gene: TRBD2; v_gene: TRBV29-1; j_gene: TRBJ2-5; CDR3aa: CSVGASGRPQETQYF; CDR3nt: TGCAGCGTAGGGGCTAGCGGGAGACCCCAAGAGACCCAGTACTTC
abundance: few; d_gene: NA; v_gene: TRBV24-1; j_gene: TRBJ2-5; CDR3aa: CATSGADYQETQYF; CDR3nt: TGTGCCACCAGTGGGGCGGATTACCAAGAGACCCAGTACTTC
abundance: many; d_gene: TRBD1; v_gene: TRBV12-3/TRBV12-4; j_gene: TRBJ1-5; CDR3aa: CASSLQTGSQPQHF; CDR3nt: TGTGCCAGCAGCCTACAGACAGGGAGTCAGCCCCAGCATTTT
abundance: many; d_gene: TRBD2; v_gene: TRBV4-1; j_gene: TRBJ2-7; CDR3aa: CASSLIPGLAGGEQYF; CDR3nt: TGCGCCAGCAGCCTGATTCCGGGACTAGCGGGAGGTGAGCAGTACTTC
abundance: many; d_gene: TRBD2; v_gene: TRBV7-2; j_gene: TRBJ2-5; CDR3aa: CASGRRAQETQYF; CDR3nt: TGTGCTAGCGGGAGGCGCGCCCAAGAGACCCAGTACTTC
abundance: many; d_gene: NA; v_gene: TRBV7-8; j_gene: TRBJ1-5; CDR3aa: CASSPGTGSRQPQHF; CDR3nt: TGTGCCAGCAGCCCAGGGACGGGGAGCCGGCAGCCCCAGCATTTT
abundance: many; d_gene: TRBD2; v_gene: TRBV20-1; j_gene: TRBJ2-7; CDR3aa: CSARGLADSSYEQYF; CDR3nt: TGCAGTGCTAGGGGACTAGCGGATAGCTCCTACGAGCAGTACTTC
abundance: many; d_gene: NA; v_gene: TRBV28; j_gene: TRBJ2-5; CDR3aa: CASSFGSLGGSQETQYF; CDR3nt: TGTGCCAGCAGTTTCGGGTCCTTGGGCGGATCCCAAGAGACCCAGTACTTC
abundance: many; d_gene: TRBD1; v_gene: TRBV4-2; j_gene: TRBJ2-7; CDR3aa: CASSPRTGGQYEQYF; CDR3nt: TGTGCCAGCAGCCCCCGGACAGGGGGTCAATACGAGCAGTACTTC
abundance: many; d_gene: NA; v_gene: TRBV7-8; j_gene: TRBJ2-5; CDR3aa: CASSSTRTFQETQYF; CDR3nt: TGTGCCAGCAGCTCCACAAGGACATTCCAAGAGACCCAGTACTTC
abundance: many; d_gene: NA; v_gene: TRBV11-2; j_gene: TRBJ2-2; CDR3aa: CASSYRVAHTGELFF; CDR3nt: TGTGCCAGCAGTTACCGGGTAGCCCACACCGGGGAGCTGTTTTTT
abundance: many; d_gene: NA; v_gene: TRBV29-1; j_gene: TRBJ1-1; CDR3aa: CSAIPGNTEAFF; CDR3nt: TGCAGCGCTATCCCGGGGAACACTGAAGCTTTCTTT
abundance: many; d_gene: TRBD2; v_gene: TRBV2; j_gene: TRBJ2-6; CDR3aa: CASRRLAGLTGANVLTF; CDR3nt: TGTGCCAGCAGAAGACTAGCGGGACTTACTGGGGCCAACGTCCTGACTTTC
abundance: many; d_gene: TRBD1; v_gene: TRBV7-9; j_gene: TRBJ2-7; CDR3aa: CASSYRDRGEEQYF; CDR3nt: TGTGCCAGCAGCTACCGGGACAGGGGAGAAGAGCAGTACTTC
abundance: NA; d_gene: NA; v_gene: TRBV5-1; j_gene: TRBJ1-1; CDR3aa: CASSPKGENTEAFF; CDR3nt: TGCGCCAGCAGCCCTAAAGGGGAGAACACTGAAGCTTTCTTT
abundance: many; d_gene: TRBD2; v_gene: TRBV27; j_gene: TRBJ2-2; CDR3aa: CASSTKGLAGPSRTGELFF; CDR3nt: TGTGCCAGCAGTACGAAGGGACTAGCGGGCCCCTCGCGCACCGGGGAGCTGTTTTTT
abundance: many; d_gene: NA; v_gene: TRBV28; j_gene: TRBJ2-7; CDR3aa: CASSLGWHEQYF; CDR3nt: TGTGCCAGCAGTTTAGGGTGGCACGAGCAGTACTTC
abundance: many; d_gene: TRBD1; v_gene: TRBV12-3/TRBV12-4; j_gene: TRBJ1-2; CDR3aa: CASSPRTGANYGYTF; CDR3nt: TGTGCCAGCAGTCCTCGGACAGGAGCTAACTATGGCTACACCTTC
abundance: many; d_gene: NA; v_gene: TRBV7-2; j_gene: TRBJ2-7; CDR3aa: CASSLVGSGSYEQYF; CDR3nt: TGTGCCAGCAGCTTAGTAGGGAGCGGCTCCTACGAGCAGTACTTC